This T cell receptor beta chain was recovered during a study of blood T cell repertoires in COVID-19. Overall study context: PBMCs, B-cell-depleted T cells, or T cells provided the cDNA or gDNA that made up the material.

Clones were sequenced by immunoSEQ multiplex PCR, and TCRdb holds only the in-frame ones, with some missing. This repertoire shows tens of thousands of clones, around 77% found once; its top ten account for roughly 21%. The origin of this receptor is a man older than 75 with active or convalescent COVID-19. The source material was peripheral blood.

CDR3 sequence: CASRDRDNEKLFF. Written as DNA, the CDR3 is TGCGCCAGCCGGGACAGAGATAATGAAAAACTGTTTTTT. The chain has TRBV5-1 and TRBJ1-4; 7 nucleotides agree with TRBD1. Germline values: CDR1 SGHRS, CDR2 YFSETQ. Trimming removed 7 bases from V and 4 bases from J; junction bases left unmatched: 4. The CDR3 totals 13 residues.